The T cell receptor (beta chain) under discussion was sequenced for a study of T cell responses to AZD1222 COVID-19 vaccine. V lost 0 bases and J 3 bases, leaving 9 bases between the germline ends. The CDR3 spans 15 residues. Germline V gene data show CDR1 as MNHNY and CDR2 as SVGAGI (reference sequence). The repertoire was sequenced with immunoSEQ multiplex PCR; TCRdb's copy has only in-frame clones and lacks some. This sample has fewer than 150,000 clones, with roughly 87% found just once. A note on this clone: What it binds is unknown.

Study findings and constraints: There were repertoire samples only from the period after the peak T cell response. The donor cohort was predominantly white British with a female majority, and clonal diversity may have been underestimated.

The receptor comes from an adult in good health. The chain combines TRBV6-6 with TRBJ2-1; D not resolved. The material sequenced was peripheral blood, taken on day 0 of AZD1222 vaccination. CDR3 residues: CASSYSIDFYNEQFF. In DNA form, the CDR3 reads TGTGCCAGCAGTTACTCGATAGACTTCTACAATGAGCAGTTCTTC.